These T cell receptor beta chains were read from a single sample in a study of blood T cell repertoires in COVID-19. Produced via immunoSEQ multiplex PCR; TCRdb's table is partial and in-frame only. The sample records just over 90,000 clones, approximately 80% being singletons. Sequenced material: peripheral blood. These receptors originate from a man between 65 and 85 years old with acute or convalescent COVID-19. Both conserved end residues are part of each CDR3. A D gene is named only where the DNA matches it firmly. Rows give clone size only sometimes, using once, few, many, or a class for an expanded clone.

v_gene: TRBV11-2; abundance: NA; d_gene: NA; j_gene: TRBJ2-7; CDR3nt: TGTGCCAGCAGCTCCCCGGTGGAGTTACCTACCTACGAGCAGTACTTC; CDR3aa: CASSSPVELPTYEQYF
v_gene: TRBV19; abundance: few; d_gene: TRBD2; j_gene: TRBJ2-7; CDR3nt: TGTGCCAGTAGTGGTCCAGCGGGAGGGCCGGACGAGCAGTACTTC; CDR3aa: CASSGPAGGPDEQYF
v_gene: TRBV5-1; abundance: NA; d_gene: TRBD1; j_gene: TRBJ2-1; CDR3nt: TGCGCCAGCAGCTCTGTTACGCCGGGACAGCTAGGCGGGCAGTTCTTC; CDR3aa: CASSSVTPGQLGGQFF
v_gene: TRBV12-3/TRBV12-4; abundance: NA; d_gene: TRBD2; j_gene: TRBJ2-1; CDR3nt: TGTGCCAGCAGCTTGACTAGCGGGGGGGCGGTATTCTTC; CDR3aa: CASSLTSGGAVFF
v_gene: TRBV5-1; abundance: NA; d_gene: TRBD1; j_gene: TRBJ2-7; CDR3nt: TGCGCCAGCAGCTCCGGGACAGGGGGCGCGGGGGAGCAGTACTTC; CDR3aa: CASSSGTGGAGEQYF
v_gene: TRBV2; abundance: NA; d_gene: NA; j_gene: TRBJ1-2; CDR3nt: TGTGCCAGCTCGGTGTTTCTCGCAACTAACTATGGCTACACCTTC; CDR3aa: CASSVFLATNYGYTF
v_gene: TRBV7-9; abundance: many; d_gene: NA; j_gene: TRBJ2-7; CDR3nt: TGTGCCAGCAGCCGCGTTATATACGAGCAGTACTTC; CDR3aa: CASSRVIYEQYF
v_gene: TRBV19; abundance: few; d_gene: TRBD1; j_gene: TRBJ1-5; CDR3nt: TGTGCCAGTAGTAGGGGAGACAGGGGCAATCAGCCCCAGCATTTT; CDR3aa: CASSRGDRGNQPQHF
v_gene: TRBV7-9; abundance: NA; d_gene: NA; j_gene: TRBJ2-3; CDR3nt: TGTGCCAGCAGCTTAGCGGTTACAGGGCGGACAGATACGCAGTATTTT; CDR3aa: CASSLAVTGRTDTQYF
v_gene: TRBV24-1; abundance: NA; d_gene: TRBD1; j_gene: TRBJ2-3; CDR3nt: TGTGCCACCAGTGATAGGGGGCGGATAGGGACAGATACGCAGTATTTT; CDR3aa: CATSDRGRIGTDTQYF
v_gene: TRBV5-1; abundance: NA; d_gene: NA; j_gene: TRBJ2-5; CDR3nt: TGCGCCAGCAGCTTTGGGCAGGGCCAAGAGACCCAGTACTTC; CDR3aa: CASSFGQGQETQYF
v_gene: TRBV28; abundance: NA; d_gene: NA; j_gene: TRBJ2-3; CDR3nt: TGTGCCAGCAGTAGGGGCACAGGCACAGATACGCAGTATTTT; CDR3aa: CASSRGTGTDTQYF
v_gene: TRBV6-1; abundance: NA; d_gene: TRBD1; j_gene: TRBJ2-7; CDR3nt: TGTGCCAGCAGTGAAAGGAACAGGGGGCGGTACGAGCAGTACTTC; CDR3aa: CASSERNRGRYEQYF
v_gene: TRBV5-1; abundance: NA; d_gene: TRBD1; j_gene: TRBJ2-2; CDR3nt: TGCGCCAGCAGCTTGGTGGGACAGGGGAACACCGGGGAGCTGTTTTTT; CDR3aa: CASSLVGQGNTGELFF
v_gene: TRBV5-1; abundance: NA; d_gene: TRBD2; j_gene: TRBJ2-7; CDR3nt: TGCGCCAGCAGCACACATCTAGCGGGAGTTAGCGAGCAGTACTTC; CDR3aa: CASSTHLAGVSEQYF
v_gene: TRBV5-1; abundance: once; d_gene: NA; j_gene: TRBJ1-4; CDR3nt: TGCGCCAGCAGCTTGACCACTGCCAATGAAAAACTGTTTTTT; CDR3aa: CASSLTTANEKLFF
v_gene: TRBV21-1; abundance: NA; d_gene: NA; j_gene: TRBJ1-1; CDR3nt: TGTGCCAGCAGCCCCCGGCGGGGGTTTGCTGAAGCTTTCTTT; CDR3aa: CASSPRRGFAEAFF
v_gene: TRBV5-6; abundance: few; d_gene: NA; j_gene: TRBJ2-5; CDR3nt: TGTGCCAGCAGCTTGAGCCAAAGTGGTAAAGAGACCCAGTACTTC; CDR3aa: CASSLSQSGKETQYF
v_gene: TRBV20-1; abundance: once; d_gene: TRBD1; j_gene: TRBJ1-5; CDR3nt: TGCAGTGCCAGTAGCGGAAAGGGACAGGGACATCAGCCCCAGCATTTT; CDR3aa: CSASSGKGQGHQPQHF
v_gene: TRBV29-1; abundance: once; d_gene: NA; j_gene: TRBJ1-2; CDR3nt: TGCAGCGTTGTGGGTAGGGCCGGCGGGGGCTACACCTTC; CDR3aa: CSVVGRAGGGYTF
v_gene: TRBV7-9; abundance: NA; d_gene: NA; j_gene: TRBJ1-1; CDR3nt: TGTGCCAGCAGCTTTATACCCGACAGGTGGGACACTGAAGCTTTCTTT; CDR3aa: CASSFIPDRWDTEAFF
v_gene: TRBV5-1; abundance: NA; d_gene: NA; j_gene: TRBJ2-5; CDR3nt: TGCGCCAGCAGCTTGCGGCAGGGGACAGAGACCCAGTACTTC; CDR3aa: CASSLRQGTETQYF
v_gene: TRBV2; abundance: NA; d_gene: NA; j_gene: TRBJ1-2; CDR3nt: TGTGCCAGCAGTGAACCCACAGCCCCATTCGGCTACACCTTC; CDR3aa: CASSEPTAPFGYTF
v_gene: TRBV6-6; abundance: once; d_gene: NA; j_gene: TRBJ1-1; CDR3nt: TGTGCCAGCAGTTACTCGAATACGGGGACTGAAGCTTTCTTT; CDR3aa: CASSYSNTGTEAFF
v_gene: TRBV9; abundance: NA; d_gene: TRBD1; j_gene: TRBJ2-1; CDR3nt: TGTGCCAGCAGCGTAGCCGGGACAGATTACAATGAGCAGTTCTTC; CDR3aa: CASSVAGTDYNEQFF
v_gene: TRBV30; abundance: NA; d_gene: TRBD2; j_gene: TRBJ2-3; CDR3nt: TGTGCCTGGAAAGGGACTAGCGGGGGATCTAGCACAGATACGCAGTATTTT; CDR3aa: CAWKGTSGGSSTDTQYF
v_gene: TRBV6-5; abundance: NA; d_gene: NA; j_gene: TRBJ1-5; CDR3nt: TGTGCCAGCAGGAGGGATTACAATCAGCCCCAGCATTTT; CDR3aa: CASRRDYNQPQHF
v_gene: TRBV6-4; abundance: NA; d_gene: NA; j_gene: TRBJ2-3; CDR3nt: TGTGCCAGCAGTGACTCGGGCGGGGGCCTTGATACGCAGTATTTT; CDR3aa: CASSDSGGGLDTQYF
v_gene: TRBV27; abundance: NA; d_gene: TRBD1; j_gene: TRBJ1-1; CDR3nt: TGTGCCAGCAGTCCCGGGACAGGGCCTGAAGCTTTCTTT; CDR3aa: CASSPGTGPEAFF
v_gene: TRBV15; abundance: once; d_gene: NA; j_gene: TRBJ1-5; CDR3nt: TGTGCCACCAGCAGAGATTTCGTTAGGACCGCCTCAGGGCAGCCCCAGCATTTT; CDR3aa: CATSRDFVRTASGQPQHF
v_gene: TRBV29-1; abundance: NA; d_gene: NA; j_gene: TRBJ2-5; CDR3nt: TGCAGCGTTGAAGCCGAGGCGCAAATAGGAGAGACCCAGTACTTC; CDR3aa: CSVEAEAQIGETQYF
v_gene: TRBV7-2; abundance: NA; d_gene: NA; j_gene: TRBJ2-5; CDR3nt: TGTGCCAGCAGCTTAACTCAGGGGACCGGAGAGACCCAGTACTTC; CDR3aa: CASSLTQGTGETQYF
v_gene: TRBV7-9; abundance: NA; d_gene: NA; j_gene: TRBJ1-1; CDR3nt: TGTGCCAGCAGCTTACTTAGAGGCGCCACTGAAGCTTTCTTT; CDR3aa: CASSLLRGATEAFF
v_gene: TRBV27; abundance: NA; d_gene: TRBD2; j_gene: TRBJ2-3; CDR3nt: TGTGCCAGCAGTTTAACTAGCGGGGGCAGCACAGATACGCAGTATTTT; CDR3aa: CASSLTSGGSTDTQYF
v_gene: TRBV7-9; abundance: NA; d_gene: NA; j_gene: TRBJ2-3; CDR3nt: TGTGCCAGCAGCCCGAGCAGGTCCACAGATACGCAGTATTTT; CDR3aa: CASSPSRSTDTQYF
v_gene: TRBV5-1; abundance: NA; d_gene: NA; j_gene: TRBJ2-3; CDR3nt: TGCGCCAGTTTACTAACCGGGGGGCACACAGATACGCAGTATTTT; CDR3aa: CASLLTGGHTDTQYF